Here is one TCR beta chain with its context. These data originate in a study of shared clonotypes between healthy human individuals. Germline trimming cut 0 bases from V and 1 base from J; bases unmatched to any gene: 5. The germline gives CDR1 MNHEY, CDR2 SVGAGI. CDR3 length: 16 residues. Sequencing was at deep level. Sequenced by immunoSEQ multiplex PCR; TCRdb stores in-frame clones only, minus some. Of millions of clones listed, over 85% are singletons. The chain uses TRBV6-5 and TRBJ1-1, with TRBD1 identical over 7 bases. The sequenced material came from naive CD4+ T cells sorted from blood. As for subset: CD45RA+ positively selected. This TCR was sampled from a man between 18 and 35 years old in good health. The CDR3 sequence: CASSYSGKGANTEAFF. CDR3 nucleotide sequence: TGTGCCAGCAGTTACTCGGGGAAGGGGGCGAACACTGAAGCTTTCTTT.